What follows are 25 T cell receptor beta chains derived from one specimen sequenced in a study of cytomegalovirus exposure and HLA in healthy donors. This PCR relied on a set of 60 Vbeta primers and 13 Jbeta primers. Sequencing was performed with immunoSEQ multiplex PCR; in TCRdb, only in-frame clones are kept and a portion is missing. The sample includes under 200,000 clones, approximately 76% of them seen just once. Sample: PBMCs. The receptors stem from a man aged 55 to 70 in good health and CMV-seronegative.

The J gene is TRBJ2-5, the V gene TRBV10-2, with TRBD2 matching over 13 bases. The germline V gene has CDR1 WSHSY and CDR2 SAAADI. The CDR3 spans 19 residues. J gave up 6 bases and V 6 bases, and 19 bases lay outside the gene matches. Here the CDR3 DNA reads TGCGCCAGCAGACTAGGACTAGCGGGAGTATCCGATCACGAGAAGACCCAGTACTTC. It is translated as CASRLGLAGVSDHEKTQYF.

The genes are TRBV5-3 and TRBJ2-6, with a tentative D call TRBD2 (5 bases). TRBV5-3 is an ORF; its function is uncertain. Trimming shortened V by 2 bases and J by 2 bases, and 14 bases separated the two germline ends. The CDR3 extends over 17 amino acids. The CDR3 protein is CARSLHAEEAGANVLTF. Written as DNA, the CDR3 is TGTGCCAGAAGCTTACACGCTGAGGAGGCTGGGGCCAACGTCCTGACTTTC.

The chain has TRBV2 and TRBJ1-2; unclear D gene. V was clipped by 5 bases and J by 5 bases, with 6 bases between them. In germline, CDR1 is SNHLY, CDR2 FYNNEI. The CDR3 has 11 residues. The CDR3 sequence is CASSYSYGYTF. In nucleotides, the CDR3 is TGTGCCAGCAGTTACTCTTATGGCTACACCTTC.

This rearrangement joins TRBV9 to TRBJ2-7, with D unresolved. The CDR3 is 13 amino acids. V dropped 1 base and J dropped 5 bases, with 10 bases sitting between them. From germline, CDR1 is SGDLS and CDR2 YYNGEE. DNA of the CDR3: TGTGCCAGCAGCGTACATCAAGCCAACGAGCAGTACTTC. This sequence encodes CASSVHQANEQYF.

CDR3 sequence: CSVDGTGGVKAFF. CDR3 in DNA: TGCAGCGTTGACGGGACAGGGGGCGTAAAGGCTTTCTTT. The chain uses TRBV29-1 and TRBJ1-1; 12 bases fit TRBD1. After removal of 3 bases from V and 11 bases from J, the junction contained 7 bases not matched to a gene. Germline lookup yields CDR1 SQVTM and CDR2 ANQGSEA. This CDR3 comprises 13 residues.

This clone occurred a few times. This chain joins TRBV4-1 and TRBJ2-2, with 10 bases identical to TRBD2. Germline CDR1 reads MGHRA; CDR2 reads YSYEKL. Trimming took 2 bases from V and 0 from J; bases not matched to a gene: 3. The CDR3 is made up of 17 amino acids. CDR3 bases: TGCGCCAGCAGCCAACGAACTAGCGGGGCGAACACCGGGGAGCTGTTTTTT. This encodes CASSQRTSGANTGELFF.

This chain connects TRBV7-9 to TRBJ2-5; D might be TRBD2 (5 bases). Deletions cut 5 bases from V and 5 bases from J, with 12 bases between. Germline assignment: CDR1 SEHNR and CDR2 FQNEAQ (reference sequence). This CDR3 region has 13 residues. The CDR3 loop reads CASSPEVAETQYF. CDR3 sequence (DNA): TGTGCCAGCAGCCCAGAGGTAGCGGAGACCCAGTACTTC.

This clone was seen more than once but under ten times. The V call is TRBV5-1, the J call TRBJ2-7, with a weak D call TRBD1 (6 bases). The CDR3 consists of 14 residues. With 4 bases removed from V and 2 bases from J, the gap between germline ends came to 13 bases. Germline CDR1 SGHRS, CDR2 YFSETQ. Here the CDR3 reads CASSILGQTYEQYF. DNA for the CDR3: TGCGCCAGCAGCATCCTTGGACAGACCTACGAGCAGTACTTC.

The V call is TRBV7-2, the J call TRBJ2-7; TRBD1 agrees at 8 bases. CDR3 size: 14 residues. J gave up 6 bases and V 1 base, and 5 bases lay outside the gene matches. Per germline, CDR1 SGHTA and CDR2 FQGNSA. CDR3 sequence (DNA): TGTGCCAGCAGCTTAGATGGACAGGGTTTCGAGCAGTACTTC. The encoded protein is CASSLDGQGFEQYF. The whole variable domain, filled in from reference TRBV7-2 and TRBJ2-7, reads GAGVSQSPSNKVTEKGKDVELRCDPISGHTALYWYRQSLGQGLEFLIYFQGNSAPDKSGLPSDRFSAERTGGSVSTLTIQRTQQEDSAVYLCASSLDGQGFEQYFGPGTRLTVT.

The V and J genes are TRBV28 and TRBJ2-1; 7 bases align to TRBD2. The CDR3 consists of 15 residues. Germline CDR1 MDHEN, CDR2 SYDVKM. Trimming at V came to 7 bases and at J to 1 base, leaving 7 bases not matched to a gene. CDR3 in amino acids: CASNPGGGSYNEQFF. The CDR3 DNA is TGTGCCAGCAACCCTGGGGGGGGATCCTACAATGAGCAGTTCTTC.

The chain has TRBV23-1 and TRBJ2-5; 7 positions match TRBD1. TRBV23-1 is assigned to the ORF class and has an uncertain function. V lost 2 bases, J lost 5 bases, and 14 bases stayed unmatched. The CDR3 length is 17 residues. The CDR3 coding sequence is TGCGCCAGCAGTCAACCGTCCCGAGGGGGCGAGTGCGAGACCCAGTACTTC. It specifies CASSQPSRGGECETQYF.

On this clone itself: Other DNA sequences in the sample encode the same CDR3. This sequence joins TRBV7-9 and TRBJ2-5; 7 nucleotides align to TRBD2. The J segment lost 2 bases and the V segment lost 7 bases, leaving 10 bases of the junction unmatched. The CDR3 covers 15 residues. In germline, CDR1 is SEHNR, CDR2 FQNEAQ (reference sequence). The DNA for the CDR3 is TGTGCCAGCAAAGGCCAAGCGGGACGACAAGAGACCCAGTACTTC. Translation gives CASKGQAGRQETQYF.

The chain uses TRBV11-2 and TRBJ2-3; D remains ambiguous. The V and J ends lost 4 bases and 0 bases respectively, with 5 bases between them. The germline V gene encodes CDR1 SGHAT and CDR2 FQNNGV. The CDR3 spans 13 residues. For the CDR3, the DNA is TGTGCCAGCAGCTATCAAAGCACAGATACGCAGTATTTT. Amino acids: CASSYQSTDTQYF.

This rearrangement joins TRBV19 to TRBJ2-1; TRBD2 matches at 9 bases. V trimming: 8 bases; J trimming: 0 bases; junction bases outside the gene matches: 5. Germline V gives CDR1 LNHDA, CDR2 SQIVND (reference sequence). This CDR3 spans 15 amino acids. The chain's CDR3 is CASALSGSSYNEQFF. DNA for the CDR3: TGTGCCAGTGCCCTTAGCGGGAGCTCCTACAATGAGCAGTTCTTC.

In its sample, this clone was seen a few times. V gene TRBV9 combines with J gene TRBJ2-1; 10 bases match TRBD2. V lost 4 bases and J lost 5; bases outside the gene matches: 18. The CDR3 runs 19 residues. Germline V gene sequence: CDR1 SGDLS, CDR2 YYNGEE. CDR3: CASSRAWGTLAGGDNEQFF. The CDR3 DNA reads TGTGCCAGCAGCCGTGCTTGGGGGACATTAGCGGGAGGTGACAATGAGCAGTTCTTC.

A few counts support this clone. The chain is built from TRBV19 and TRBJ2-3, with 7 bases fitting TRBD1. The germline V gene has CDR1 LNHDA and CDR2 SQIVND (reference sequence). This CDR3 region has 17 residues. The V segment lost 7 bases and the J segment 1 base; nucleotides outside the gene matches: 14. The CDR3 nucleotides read TGTGCCAGTACTTCCGGGACAGCTACTGGAGGCACAGATACGCAGTATTTT. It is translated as CASTSGTATGGTDTQYF.

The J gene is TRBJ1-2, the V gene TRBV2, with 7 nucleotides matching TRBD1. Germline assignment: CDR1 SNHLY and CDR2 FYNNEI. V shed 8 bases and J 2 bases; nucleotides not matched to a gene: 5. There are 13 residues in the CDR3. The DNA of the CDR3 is TGTGCCAGCCAGGTGGGACAGAACTATGGCTACACCTTC. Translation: CASQVGQNYGYTF.

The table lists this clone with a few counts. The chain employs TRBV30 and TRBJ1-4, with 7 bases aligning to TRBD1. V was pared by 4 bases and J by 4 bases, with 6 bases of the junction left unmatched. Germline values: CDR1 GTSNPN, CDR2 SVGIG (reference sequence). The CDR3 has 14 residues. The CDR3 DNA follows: TGTGCCTGGAACCGGGACAGCTTTAATGAAAAACTGTTTTTT. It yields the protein CAWNRDSFNEKLFF.

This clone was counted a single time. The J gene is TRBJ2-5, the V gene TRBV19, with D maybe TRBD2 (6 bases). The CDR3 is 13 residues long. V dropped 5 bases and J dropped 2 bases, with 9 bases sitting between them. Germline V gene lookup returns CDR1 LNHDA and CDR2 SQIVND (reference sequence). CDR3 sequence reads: CASSRDSQETQYF. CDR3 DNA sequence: TGTGCCAGTAGTCGGGACTCACAAGAGACCCAGTACTTC.

In DNA form, the CDR3 reads TGTGCCAGCAGCTACTCAGGGTACTCTGGAAACACCATATATTTT. Residues: CASSYSGYSGNTIYF. This sequence joins TRBV7-2 and TRBJ1-3; tentatively, D is TRBD1 (5 bases). CDR1 is SGHTA, CDR2 FQGNSA, per germline. The CDR3 has 15 residues. V lost 4 bases to trimming and J lost 0 bases, with 10 bases between them.

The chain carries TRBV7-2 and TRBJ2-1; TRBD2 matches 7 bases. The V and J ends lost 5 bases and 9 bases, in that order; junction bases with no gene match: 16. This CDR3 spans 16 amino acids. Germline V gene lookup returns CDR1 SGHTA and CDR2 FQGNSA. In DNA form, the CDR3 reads TGTGCCAGCAGCACCGTCGGGGGGACTATGATGGCTGAGCAGTTCTTC. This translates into CASSTVGGTMMAEQFF.

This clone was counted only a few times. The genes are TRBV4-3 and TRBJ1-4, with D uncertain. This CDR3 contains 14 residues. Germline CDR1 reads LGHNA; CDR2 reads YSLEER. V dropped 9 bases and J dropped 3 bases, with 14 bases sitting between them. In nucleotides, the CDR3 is TGCGCCAGTCGGTTGACCGGGGCTAATGAAAAACTGTTTTTT. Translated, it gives CASRLTGANEKLFF.

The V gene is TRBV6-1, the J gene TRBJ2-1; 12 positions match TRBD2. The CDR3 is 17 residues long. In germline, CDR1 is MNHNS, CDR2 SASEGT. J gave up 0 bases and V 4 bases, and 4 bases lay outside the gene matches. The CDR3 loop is CASSALAGGPSYNEQFF. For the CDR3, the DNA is TGTGCCAGCAGTGCACTAGCGGGGGGTCCCTCCTACAATGAGCAGTTCTTC.

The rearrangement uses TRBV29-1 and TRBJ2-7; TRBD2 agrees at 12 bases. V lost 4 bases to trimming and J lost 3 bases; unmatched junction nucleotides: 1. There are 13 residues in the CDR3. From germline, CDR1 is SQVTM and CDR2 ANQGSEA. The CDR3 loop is CSVVTSGSYEQYF. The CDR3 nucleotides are TGCAGCGTTGTGACTAGCGGGAGCTACGAGCAGTACTTC.

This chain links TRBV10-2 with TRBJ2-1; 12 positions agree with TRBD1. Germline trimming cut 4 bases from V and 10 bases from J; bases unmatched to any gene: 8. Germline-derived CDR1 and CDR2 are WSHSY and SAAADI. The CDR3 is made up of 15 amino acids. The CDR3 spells CASSGGGQGAREQFF. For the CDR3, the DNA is TGCGCCAGCAGTGGGGGGGGACAGGGGGCGCGCGAGCAGTTCTTC.